Below are 14 T cell receptor beta chains sequenced from a single sample in a study of spatial heterogeneity in lung cancer. TCRdb reprocessed the 5' RACE reads with MiXCR, giving one entry per CDR3 protein. The data contain nearly 95,000 distinct CDR3 sequences, roughly a fifth of them singletons. Specified time point: blood at routine non-recurrence follow-up after resection. The material sequenced was PBMCs, taken at follow-up. These receptors all stem from a male donor with early-stage non-small cell lung cancer.

The DNA for the CDR3 is TGTGCCAGCAGTGAGGGGCGTGGGAGAGGCCCGTACGAGCAGTACTTC. It specifies CASSEGRGRGPYEQYF. This sequence joins TRBV6-1 and TRBJ2-7; D tentatively fits TRBD1 or TRBD2 (5 bases each). The CDR3 runs 16 residues. Germline V lookup: CDR1 MNHNS, CDR2 SASEGT. V lost 3 bases and J 4 bases, leaving 19 bases between the germline ends.

The chain has TRBV7-2 and TRBJ2-1, with D possibly matching TRBD2 (5 bases). This CDR3 comprises 18 residues. V was cut by 4 bases and J by 6 bases, with 25 bases left in between. The V gene's germline CDR1 is SGHTA and CDR2 FQGNSA. CDR3: CASSSRPSDLIRRNEQFF. The CDR3 DNA reads TGTGCCAGCAGCTCCAGACCTTCGGACTTAATTAGGCGCAATGAGCAGTTCTTC.

There are a few counts of this clonotype. The chain employs TRBV5-1 and TRBJ2-3; D is unclear. Germline V gene data show CDR1 as SGHRS and CDR2 as YFSETQ. The CDR3 runs to 13 residues. Trimming shortened V by 0 bases and J by 2 bases, and 4 bases separated the two germline ends. The CDR3 DNA reads as TGCGCCAGCAGCTTGGCCCCCACAGATACGCAGTATTTT. It encodes CASSLAPTDTQYF.

The table lists this clonotype with a few counts. The J gene is TRBJ2-2, the V gene TRBV12-3 or TRBV12-4; D is ambiguous. The CDR3 spans 12 residues. With 1 base removed from V and 7 bases from J, the gap between germline ends came to 4 bases. The CDR3 reads CASSLGLGELFF. CDR3 DNA: TGTGCCAGCAGTTTAGGGCTCGGGGAGCTGTTTTTT.

This clonotype was found many times. The gene calls are TRBV6-5 and TRBJ1-5, with a possible D match to TRBD1 (6 bases). This CDR3 is built from 14 residues. Germline V gene sequence: CDR1 MNHEY, CDR2 SVGAGI. V was pared by 4 bases and J by 6 bases, with 13 bases between. The DNA of the CDR3 is TGTGCCAGCAGTTCCCGTCAGGGGAGTCAGCCCCAGCATTTT. As protein: CASSSRQGSQPQHF.

This clonotype was counted a few times. The chain carries TRBV27 and TRBJ1-6; 8 bases align to TRBD1. Germline V lookup: CDR1 MNHEY, CDR2 SMNVEV (reference sequence). V lost 0 bases to trimming and J lost 8 bases; unmatched junction nucleotides: 6. The CDR3 spans 16 residues. The CDR3: CASSLSRTGLDSPLHF. Written as DNA, the CDR3 is TGTGCCAGCAGTTTATCGAGGACAGGGCTGGATTCACCCCTCCACTTT.

This chain links TRBV20-1 with TRBJ2-3; TRBD2 matches 12 bases. The germline V gene has CDR1 DFQATT and CDR2 SNEGSKA (reference sequence). The CDR3 runs to 15 residues. V trimming: 2 bases; J trimming: 4 bases; junction bases outside the gene matches: 4. The CDR3 DNA follows: TGCAGTGCTAGAAGACCTAGCGGGAGGGCAGATACGCAGTATTTT. It translates to CSARRPSGRADTQYF.

The rearrangement joins TRBV7-9 to TRBJ2-1, with 9 bases lining up with TRBD2. The germline V gene has CDR1 SEHNR and CDR2 FQNEAQ (reference sequence). Trimming removed 5 bases from V and 9 bases from J; junction bases left unmatched: 14. The CDR3 length is 16 residues. The CDR3 DNA reads TGTGCCAGCAGCCAGATGGGCGGGAGGGCCCGGATTGAGCAGTTCTTC. Its translation is CASSQMGGRARIEQFF.

This clonotype was found many times. V and J are TRBV20-1 and TRBJ2-3, with 14 bases matching TRBD2. CDR1 is DFQATT, CDR2 SNEGSKA, per germline (reference sequence). Losses at the gene ends were 3 bases for V and 1 base for J; bases not matched to a gene: 3. The CDR3 extends over 16 amino acids. DNA for the CDR3: TGCAGTGCTAGGGGGGGACTAGCGGGAGGCACAGATACGCAGTATTTT. Translating gives CSARGGLAGGTDTQYF.

The chain has TRBV3-1 and TRBJ2-1; D remains ambiguous. Trimming removed 3 bases at V and 9 bases at J, with 9 bases between. CDR1 LGHDT and CDR2 YNNKEL come from the germline V gene (reference sequence). The CDR3 contains 12 residues. The CDR3 coding sequence is TGTGCCAGCAGCCAGATGACCGGTGAGCAGTTCTTC. Its protein product is CASSQMTGEQFF.

This clonotype has at least ten counts. The chain uses TRBV6-5 and TRBJ1-1; tentative D call: TRBD1 (5 bases). V shed 2 bases and J shed 4 bases, with 8 bases lying between them. This CDR3 is 13 amino acids long. The germline CDR1 and CDR2 sequences are MNHEY and SVGAGI. The CDR3 loop is CASSYGAGTEAFF. CDR3 bases: TGTGCCAGCAGTTACGGGGCGGGCACTGAAGCTTTCTTT.

This clonotype came up a few times. The chain combines TRBV6-5 with TRBJ2-5, with TRBD2 matching over 11 bases. CDR3 size: 17 residues. Germline assignment: CDR1 MNHEY and CDR2 SVGAGI. With V trimmed by 0 bases and J by 4 bases, 7 bases remained unmatched. The CDR3 DNA follows: TGTGCCAGCAGTTACTCCCCTAGCGGGGGGCCAGGAGAGACCCAGTACTTC. Translating it yields CASSYSPSGGPGETQYF.

This clonotype came up a few times. V and J are TRBV24-1 and TRBJ2-3, with a tentative D call TRBD2 (6 bases). CDR1 is KGHDR and CDR2 is SFDVKD in the germline V gene. CDR3 length: 14 residues. Deletions cut 3 bases from V and 5 bases from J, with 11 bases between. CDR3 in amino acids: CATSDRSGVDTQYF. The CDR3 DNA reads as TGTGCCACCAGTGATAGGTCGGGAGTAGATACGCAGTATTTT.

This clonotype was counted a few times. The chain is built from TRBV24-1 and TRBJ2-7; either TRBD1 or TRBD2 may fit D (6 bases each). Germline V gives CDR1 KGHDR, CDR2 SFDVKD. The CDR3 spans 12 residues. Trimming left V 3 bases short and J 10 bases short, with 12 bases between. The CDR3 spells CATSDPRGQQYF. The DNA for the CDR3 is TGTGCCACCAGTGATCCCCGGGGGCAACAGTACTTC.